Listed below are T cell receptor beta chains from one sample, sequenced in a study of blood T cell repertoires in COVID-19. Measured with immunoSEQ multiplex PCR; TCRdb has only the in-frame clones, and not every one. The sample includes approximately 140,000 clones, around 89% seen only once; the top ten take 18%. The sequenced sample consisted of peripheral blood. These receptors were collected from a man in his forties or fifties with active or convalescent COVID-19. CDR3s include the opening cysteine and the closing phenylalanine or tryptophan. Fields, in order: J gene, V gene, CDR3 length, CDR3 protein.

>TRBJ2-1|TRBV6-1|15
CASSEGSGRVNEQFF
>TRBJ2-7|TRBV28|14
CASSFYGTDYEQYF
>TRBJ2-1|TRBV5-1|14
CASSPGVSYNEQFF
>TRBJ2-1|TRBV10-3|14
CAISASVARGEQFF
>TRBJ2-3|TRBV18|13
CASGDRSTDTQYF
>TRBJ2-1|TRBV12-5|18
CASGLVLTTSGGANEQFF
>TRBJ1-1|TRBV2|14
CASFRDRGNAEAFF
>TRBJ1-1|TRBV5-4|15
CASSLQGAVNTEAFF
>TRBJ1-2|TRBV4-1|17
CASSPGQGDLLDYGYTF
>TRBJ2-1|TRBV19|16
CASSIVRGISGNEQFF
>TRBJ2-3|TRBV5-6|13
CASNRGISDTQYF
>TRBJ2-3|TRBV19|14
CASSIGQLSDTQYF
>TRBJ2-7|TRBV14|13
CASSRDSSYEQYF
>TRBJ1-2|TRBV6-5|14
CASSRPGQGVGYTF
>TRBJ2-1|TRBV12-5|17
CASSRDRDYITYNEQFF
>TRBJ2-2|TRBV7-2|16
CASSVSGGSVTGELFF
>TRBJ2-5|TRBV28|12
CASSFPRETQYF
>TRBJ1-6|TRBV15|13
CATSRDIYSPLHF
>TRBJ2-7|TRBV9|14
CASSARHGSYEQYF
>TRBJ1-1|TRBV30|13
CAYLRQGNTEAFF
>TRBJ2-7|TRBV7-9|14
CASSLGLAKYEQYF
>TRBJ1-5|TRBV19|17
CASSIWGQGASNQPQHF
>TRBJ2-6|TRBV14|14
CASSPRAGANVLTF
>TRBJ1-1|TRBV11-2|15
CASSMTAYPGTEAFF
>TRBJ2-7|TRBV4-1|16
CASSVKGFTGGGEQYF
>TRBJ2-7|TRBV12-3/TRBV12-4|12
CASSRLASEQYF
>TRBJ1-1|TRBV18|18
CASSPMTGAQIKNTEAFF
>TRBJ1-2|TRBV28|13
CATLDRGTSGYTF
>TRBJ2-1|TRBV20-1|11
CSARDSASGFF
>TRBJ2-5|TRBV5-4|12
CASSLPGETQYF
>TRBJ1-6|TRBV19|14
CASNVGGGGSPLHF
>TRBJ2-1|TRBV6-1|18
CASSGWTSGRGSYNEQFF
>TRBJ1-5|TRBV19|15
CASSITRTGVQPQHF
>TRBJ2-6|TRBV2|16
CASSANRDSGANVLTF
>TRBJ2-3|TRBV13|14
CASSLERRGDTQYF
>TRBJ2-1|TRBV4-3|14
CASSQDRGNNEQFF
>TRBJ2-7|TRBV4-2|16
CASRLGLAGGRYEQYF
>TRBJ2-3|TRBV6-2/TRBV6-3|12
CASSPPADTQYF
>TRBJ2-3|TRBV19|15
CASSPGQSLTDTQYF
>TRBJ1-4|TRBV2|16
CASSDLTGLANEKLFF
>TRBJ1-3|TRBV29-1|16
CSVEVARGMSGNTIYF
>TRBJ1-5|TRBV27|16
CASSFGQPVSNQPQHF
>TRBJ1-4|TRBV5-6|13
CASSLGANEKLFF
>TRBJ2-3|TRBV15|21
CATSSPTPPSRLAGDTDTQYF
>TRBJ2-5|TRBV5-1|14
CASSYDRPGETQYF
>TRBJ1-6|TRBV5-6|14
CASSLRTEHSPLHF
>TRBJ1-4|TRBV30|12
CAWSVRGEKLFF
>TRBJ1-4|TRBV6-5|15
CASLDWGATNEKLFF
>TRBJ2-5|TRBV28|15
CASSFWTGTQETQYF
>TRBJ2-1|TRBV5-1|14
CASRARDKYNEQFF